Below are 31 T cell receptor beta chains sequenced from a single sample in a study of cytomegalovirus exposure and HLA in healthy donors. With 60 Vbeta and 13 Jbeta primers, the PCR was carried out. TCRdb's table, derived via immunoSEQ multiplex PCR, lists solely in-frame clones and lacks some. The table lists roughly 140,000 clones, approximately 78% of them singletons. Sequencing was done on a sample of PBMCs. The receptors originated from a man aged 40-55 years in good health and CMV-seropositive.

The CDR3 coding sequence is TGTGCCAGCAGCGTCTCCTTAGCGGGAGGGCCAGGAGAGACCCAGTACTTC. As protein: CASSVSLAGGPGETQYF. The chain recombines TRBV9 with TRBJ2-5; 11 nucleotides agree with TRBD2. The V gene end was trimmed by 2 bases and the J gene end by 4 bases; junction bases not matched to a gene: 10. The CDR3 extends over 17 amino acids. Germline CDR1 reads SGDLS; CDR2 reads YYNGEE.

This chain connects TRBV10-1 to TRBJ1-1; D gene unclear. Looked up from germline, CDR1 is WNHNN and CDR2 is SYGVQD (reference sequence). The CDR3 runs 12 residues. The V gene lost 6 bases and the J gene lost 1 base, with 6 bases spanning the gap. The CDR3: CASRAGNTEAFF. Written as DNA, the CDR3 is TGCGCCAGCAGAGCCGGGAACACTGAAGCTTTCTTT.

Regarding this clone: Other DNA sequences in the sample encode the same CDR3. The gene calls are TRBV19 and TRBJ2-1, with 7 positions matching TRBD2. This CDR3 region has 16 residues. The trim removed 3 bases at V and 0 bases at J, leaving 5 bases unmatched. The germline V gene has CDR1 LNHDA and CDR2 SQIVND (reference sequence). The CDR3 sequence: CASSIIGGSSYNEQFF. Written as DNA, the CDR3 is TGTGCCAGTAGTATCATAGGCGGGAGCTCCTACAATGAGCAGTTCTTC. Full variable domain (remainder filled in from reference TRBV19 and TRBJ2-1): DGGITQSPKYLFRKEGQNVTLSCEQNLNHDAMYWYRQDPGQGLRLIYYSQIVNDFQKGDIAEGYSVSREKKESFPLTVTSAQKNPTAFYLCASSIIGGSSYNEQFFGPGTRLTVL.

This rearrangement joins TRBV6-6 to TRBJ1-2; 7 bases are a match to TRBD1. There are 15 residues in the CDR3. CDR1 is MNHNY and CDR2 is SVGAGI in the germline V gene (reference sequence). Germline trimming cut 1 base from V and 8 bases from J; bases unmatched to any gene: 10. CDR3 bases: TGTGCCAGCAGTTACTACAGTGACAGGGAGATCGGCTACACCTTC. It yields the protein CASSYYSDREIGYTF.

The V and J genes are TRBV7-9 and TRBJ1-2; weak D call: TRBD1 (6 bases). The CDR3 runs 15 residues. Trimming removed 4 bases at V and 6 bases at J, with 18 bases between. Germline loops: CDR1 SEHNR, CDR2 FQNEAQ (reference sequence). The CDR3 loop reads CASSSPVGRGNGYTF. The CDR3 DNA reads TGTGCCAGCAGCTCCCCCGTGGGCAGGGGTAATGGCTACACCTTC.

The rearrangement joins TRBV11-2 to TRBJ2-2; TRBD1 might be the D (6 bases). Trimming took off 3 bases at V and 0 bases at J, with 8 bases between the two ends. This CDR3 has 15 residues. Germline lookup yields CDR1 SGHAT and CDR2 FQNNGV. CDR3 nucleotides: TGTGCCAGCAGCTTGACAGGAGCGAACACCGGGGAGCTGTTTTTT. Residues: CASSLTGANTGELFF.

The chain recombines TRBV19 with TRBJ2-7; the match to TRBD1 covers 9 bases. The CDR3 totals 15 residues. Trimming cost V 4 bases and J 2 bases; bases outside gene matches: 6. Germline CDR1 is LNHDA and CDR2 is SQIVND (reference sequence). The CDR3 region has the DNA TGTGCCAGTAGTACAACAGGGGGCGCGACCTACGAGCAGTACTTC. Encoded protein: CASSTTGGATYEQYF.

The rearrangement uses TRBV6-5 and TRBJ1-4; D is undetermined. Trimming removed 6 bases at V and 8 bases at J, with 16 bases between. The germline gives CDR1 MNHEY, CDR2 SVGAGI. The CDR3 extends over 14 amino acids. The CDR3 loop is CASSQGDNREKLFF. As DNA, the CDR3 is TGTGCCAGCAGCCAAGGTGACAACCGGGAAAAACTGTTTTTT.

V is TRBV10-3 and J is TRBJ2-1; 10 nucleotides match TRBD1. V dropped 6 bases and J dropped 7; count of bases not matched to a gene: 12. CDR3 length: 16 amino acids. Per the germline V gene, CDR1 is ENHRY and CDR2 is SYGVKD. The DNA of the CDR3 is TGTGCCATCAGCGAGACCGGGACAGGGGTAGGGAATGAGCAGTTCTTC. The encoded protein is CAISETGTGVGNEQFF.

V and J are TRBV11-3 and TRBJ2-3; a weak D match, TRBD2 (5 bases). Germline lookup yields CDR1 SGHNT and CDR2 YENEEA. V lost 1 base to trimming and J lost 4 bases, with 18 bases between them. The CDR3 spans 17 residues. CDR3 loop: CASSLVGGSEESDTQYF. In nucleotides, the CDR3 is TGTGCCAGCAGCTTAGTGGGTGGTAGCGAGGAGTCAGATACGCAGTATTTT.

The chain combines TRBV14 with TRBJ2-2, with a tentative D call TRBD1 (6 bases). Germline V gene data show CDR1 as SGHDN and CDR2 as FVKESK. Deletions cut 1 base from V and 3 bases from J, with 9 bases between. The CDR3 loop spans 15 amino acids. The CDR3 sequence: CASSQAWGHTGELFF. CDR3 nucleotide sequence: TGTGCCAGCAGCCAAGCGTGGGGGCACACCGGGGAGCTGTTTTTT.

The V and J genes are TRBV5-4 and TRBJ2-1; no clear D gene. Trimming shortened V by 0 bases and J by 8 bases, and 15 bases separated the two germline ends. The CDR3 length is 15 residues. The germline gives CDR1 SGHNT, CDR2 YYREEE (reference sequence). The CDR3 protein is CASSLAGSLSDEQFF. DNA of the CDR3: TGTGCCAGCAGCTTGGCCGGTAGCCTAAGCGATGAGCAGTTCTTC.

The rearrangement links TRBV11-2 to TRBJ2-1; TRBD2 might be the D (5 bases). V was cut by 1 base and J by 3 bases, with 16 bases left in between. Germline assignment: CDR1 SGHAT and CDR2 FQNNGV. The CDR3 runs 17 residues. CDR3 DNA: TGTGCCAGCAGCTTAGGTTGGAGGACCAAAAACTACAATGAGCAGTTCTTC. Translated: CASSLGWRTKNYNEQFF.

V is TRBV6-1 and J is TRBJ2-7, with a possible D match to TRBD1 (6 bases). The CDR3 length is 15 residues. Germline V gene lookup returns CDR1 MNHNS and CDR2 SASEGT. The V and J ends lost 2 bases and 2 bases respectively, with 13 bases between them. DNA of the CDR3: TGTGCCAGCAGTGAATCCCCCACAGGGACCTACGAGCAGTACTTC. Its protein product is CASSESPTGTYEQYF.

This clone has only a few counts. The chain uses TRBV6-6 and TRBJ2-7, with 12 nucleotides matching TRBD1. V shed 2 bases and J 3 bases; nucleotides not matched to a gene: 5. The CDR3 runs 16 residues. The V gene's germline CDR1 is MNHNY and CDR2 SVGAGI (reference sequence). The CDR3 DNA reads as TGTGCCAGCAGTTACGGGGGACAGGGGGCGGACTACGAGCAGTACTTC. This codes for CASSYGGQGADYEQYF.

This chain joins TRBV27 and TRBJ2-6, with D perhaps matching TRBD2 (5 bases). V was pared by 6 bases and J by 0 bases, with 9 bases between. CDR1 and CDR2 from the germline V gene are MNHEY and SMNVEV (reference sequence). There are 15 residues in the CDR3. CDR3 residues: CASRIGSSGANVLTF. In nucleotides, the CDR3 is TGTGCCAGCAGAATAGGGAGCTCTGGGGCCAACGTCCTGACTTTC.

This clone came up a few times. The chain links TRBV4-1 to TRBJ2-7; 12 bases are a match to TRBD2. V shed 0 bases, J shed 5 bases, and the junction held 8 bases outside the gene matches. The germline V gene has CDR1 MGHRA and CDR2 YSYEKL. The CDR3 runs to 17 residues. DNA of the CDR3: TGCGCCAGCAGCCAAGATCGGACTAGCGGGATTCGCCACGAGCAGTACTTC. This translates into CASSQDRTSGIRHEQYF.

This clone came up a few times. The CDR3 bases are TGTGCCAGCAGCTATCTCGCAGGGGAGAATGAAAAACTGTTTTTT. Encoded protein: CASSYLAGENEKLFF. V gene TRBV7-9 combines with J gene TRBJ1-4; tentative D call: TRBD1 (6 bases). CDR1 and CDR2 (germline): SEHNR, FQNEAQ (reference sequence). This CDR3 region has 15 residues. V dropped 4 bases and J dropped 5 bases, with 14 bases sitting between them.

This chain connects TRBV7-9 to TRBJ1-1; D uncertain. Germline CDR1 is SEHNR and CDR2 is FQNEAQ (reference sequence). The CDR3 runs to 14 residues. V dropped 1 base and J dropped 1 base, with 7 bases sitting between them. The CDR3 DNA reads as TGTGCCAGCAGCTTAGTAAGCGGGAACACTGAAGCTTTCTTT. This encodes CASSLVSGNTEAFF.

In its sample, this clone was seen a few times. The chain carries TRBV29-1 and TRBJ2-6; 7 bases match TRBD1. Trimming at V came to 7 bases and at J to 2 bases, leaving 5 bases not matched to a gene. The CDR3 is made up of 14 amino acids. CDR1 and CDR2 (germline): SQVTM, ANQGSEA. CDR3 protein: CSALQGAGANVLTF. For the CDR3, the DNA is TGCAGCGCCCTCCAGGGGGCTGGGGCCAACGTCCTGACTTTC.

In this sample, this clone turned up once. The chain combines TRBV11-2 with TRBJ1-2; D is unresolved. Germline V gives CDR1 SGHAT, CDR2 FQNNGV. The CDR3 totals 13 residues. Trimming removed 1 base at V and 8 bases at J, with 11 bases between. This chain's CDR3 is CASSLVETSGYTF. CDR3 coding DNA: TGTGCCAGCAGCTTAGTGGAGACCTCCGGCTACACCTTC.

This chain links TRBV11-2 with TRBJ1-1; a weak D match, TRBD1 (5 bases). There are 15 residues in the CDR3. V was clipped by 2 bases and J by 3 bases, with 13 bases between them. Germline V gives CDR1 SGHAT, CDR2 FQNNGV. CDR3 sequence reads: CASSLLGAQYTEAFF. The CDR3, as DNA: TGTGCCAGCAGCTTATTAGGGGCCCAATACACTGAAGCTTTCTTT.

This clone was recorded only once. The junction does not match germline at one end; this may be a read error. Other DNA sequences of this sample code for an identical CDR3. The rearrangement links TRBV18 to TRBJ1-5; D unresolved. This CDR3 is built from 13 residues. Per the germline V gene, CDR1 is KGHSH and CDR2 is LQKENI. Written as DNA, the CDR3 is TGCGCCAGCTCACCATTCGGGGATCAGCCCCAGCATTTT. It codes for CASSPFGDQPQHF.

The gene calls are TRBV30 and TRBJ2-1; D call uncertain. The ends were cut back, 1 base at V and 3 bases at J, with 7 bases in the middle. Germline V gives CDR1 GTSNPN, CDR2 SVGIG (reference sequence). This CDR3 comprises 13 residues. The CDR3 protein is CAWSEASYNEQFF. The CDR3 DNA is TGTGCCTGGAGTGAGGCTAGCTACAATGAGCAGTTCTTC.

This clone was observed a single time. CDR3 protein: CASSPLITGGSYEQYF. The CDR3 region has the DNA TGTGCCAGCAGTCCTCTGATCACAGGGGGGTCCTACGAGCAGTACTTC. The chain combines TRBV28 with TRBJ2-7; TRBD1 matches at 8 bases. The trim removed 5 bases at V and 1 base at J, leaving 10 bases unmatched. CDR1 is MDHEN, CDR2 SYDVKM, per germline. The CDR3 spans 16 residues.

V and J are TRBV19 and TRBJ1-2; D might be TRBD1 (5 bases). V was clipped by 4 bases and J by 5 bases, with 23 bases between them. The CDR3 runs to 17 residues. Germline CDR1 reads LNHDA; CDR2 reads SQIVND (reference sequence). Here the CDR3 reads CASSTRGGGTAAYGYTF. The CDR3 DNA sequence: TGTGCCAGTAGTACCCGTGGGGGAGGAACAGCGGCATATGGCTACACCTTC.

The J gene is TRBJ2-7, the V gene TRBV6-6, with D tentatively TRBD1 (6 bases). Between the trimmed V and J ends, which lost 4 bases and 2 bases, there was a span of 18 bases. CDR3 length: 16 amino acids. Germline loops: CDR1 MNHNY, CDR2 SVGAGI (reference sequence). The CDR3 bases are TGTGCCAGCAGTTTACAAGGCGGACAGACCACCTACGAGCAGTACTTC. Protein sequence: CASSLQGGQTTYEQYF.

This chain joins TRBV7-3 and TRBJ2-1; 14 bases are shared with TRBD2. This CDR3 is built from 16 residues. Germline V lookup: CDR1 SGHTA, CDR2 FQGTGA. V gave up 5 bases and J gave up 10 bases; unmatched junction bases: 10. The chain's CDR3 is CASSPSGTSGSGEQFF. CDR3 in DNA: TGTGCCAGCAGCCCCAGCGGGACTAGCGGGAGTGGAGAGCAGTTCTTC.

This sequence joins TRBV4-2 and TRBJ2-7, with 13 bases aligning to TRBD2. Germline assignment: CDR1 LGHNA and CDR2 YNFKEQ. The CDR3 is made up of 17 amino acids. J gave up 5 bases and V 0 bases, and 7 bases lay outside the gene matches. The DNA of the CDR3 is TGTGCCAGCAGCCAAGAGGGGGCGGGACTAGCGGGACACGAGCAGTACTTC. It codes for CASSQEGAGLAGHEQYF.

This chain links TRBV2 with TRBJ1-5; D is possibly TRBD1 (5 bases). The CDR3 sequence is 17 residues long. V was clipped by 5 bases and J by 0 bases, with 17 bases between them. Germline V lookup: CDR1 SNHLY, CDR2 FYNNEI. The CDR3: CASSTTVGDYSNQPQHF. CDR3 in DNA: TGTGCCAGCAGTACAACTGTCGGGGACTATAGCAATCAGCCCCAGCATTTT.

The rearrangement uses TRBV18 and TRBJ2-1; D may be TRBD2 (5 bases). Deletions cut 3 bases from V and 7 bases from J, with 13 bases between. CDR3 length: 14 amino acids. Germline CDR1 is KGHSH and CDR2 is LQKENI. DNA for the CDR3: TGTGCCAGCTCACCGGTACTAGATCAGAATGAGCAGTTCTTC. This sequence encodes CASSPVLDQNEQFF. Full variable domain (missing parts from reference TRBV18 and TRBJ2-1): NAGVMQNPRHLVRRRGQEARLRCSPMKGHSHVYWYRQLPEEGLKFMVYLQKENIIDESGMPKERFSAEFPKEGPSILRIQQVVRGDSAAYFCASSPVLDQNEQFFGPGTRLTVL.